This note documents a single T cell receptor beta chain sequence. Its specificity is unknown. The record originates from a study of OX40 agonist ivuxolimab in advanced cancers. Study-level points and caveats: With doses of 0.1-3.0 mg/kg, partial responders showed among the lowest clonal expansion. Blood T cells, both CD4+ and CD8+, expanded clonally by week 6 at 0.1 to 3.0 mg/kg.

The protocol was immunoSEQ multiplex PCR, while the TCRdb copy is restricted to in-frame clones and leaves out a portion. The data hold around 70,000 clones, with 75% to 85% observed a single time. V lost 8 bases, J lost 0 bases, and 10 bases lay in between. Germline V gene sequence: CDR1 SGHTA, CDR2 FQGNSA. This CDR3 comprises 13 residues. The source of this sequence is an adult with an advanced solid tumor such as melanoma, head and neck, liver or kidney cancer. V gene TRBV7-2 combines with J gene TRBJ2-5, with a tentative D call TRBD2 (6 bases). The specimen was CD4+ or CD8+ T cells sorted from blood, collected in a trial of the OX40 agonist ivuxolimab. The CDR3 DNA follows: TGTGCCAGCGCGGGGCCAGACCAAGAGACCCAGTACTTC. It translates to CASAGPDQETQYF.